Listed here are 4 T cell receptor beta chains from one sample, sequenced in a study of T-cell memory formation after mild COVID-19. MiXCR was run by TCRdb on the 5' RACE reads, yielding one entry per CDR3 protein. The table includes about 200,000 distinct CDR3 sequences, over 9% detected once. What was sequenced was PBMCs or a T cell subset sorted from them (not recorded which). Every receptor here comes from a young man who had mild COVID-19 (a few samples of this study predate the infection). Cell type and time point are not known.

The V call is TRBV6-6, the J call TRBJ2-7, with D perhaps matching TRBD2 (5 bases). The CDR3 contains 13 residues. CDR1 is MNHNY and CDR2 is SVGAGI in the germline V gene (reference sequence). V lost 5 bases and J 6 bases, leaving 14 bases between the germline ends. The CDR3 DNA sequence: TGTGCCAGCAGTCCGACTACCCTCGTCGAGCAGTACGTC. It encodes CASSPTTLVEQYV.

This clonotype was counted only a few times. The chain combines TRBV28 with TRBJ2-3, with D hard to call. There are 14 residues in the CDR3. The germline CDR1 and CDR2 sequences are MDHEN and SYDVKM. V dropped 6 bases and J dropped 2 bases, with 12 bases sitting between them. The CDR3 here is CASSLWGNTDTQYF. As DNA, the CDR3 is TGTGCCAGCAGCCTGTGGGGAAACACAGATACGCAGTATTTT.

This clonotype occurred a few times. The chain employs TRBV25-1 and TRBJ2-5; D is unresolved. This CDR3 has 13 residues. Trimming removed 5 bases from V and 7 bases from J, with 14 bases in between. Germline CDR1 MGHDK, CDR2 SYGVNS. The chain's CDR3 is CASSSSNLGTQYF. In DNA, the CDR3 is TGTGCCAGCAGTTCTAGTAACCTAGGGACCCAGTACTTC.

The genes are TRBV28 and TRBJ1-5; D is unclear. V lost 1 base and J lost 15, with 13 bases in between. The CDR3 covers 12 residues. Germline V CDR1 and CDR2: MDHEN, SYDVKM. The CDR3 loop is CASSLYTREGHF. CDR3 nucleotides: TGTGCCAGCAGTTTATATACACGGGAAGGGCATTTT.